This T cell receptor (beta chain) originates from a study of blood T cell repertoires in COVID-19. In the study overall: The United States, Italy and Spain were the sources of the acute and convalescent COVID-19 samples. T cells, B-cell-depleted T cells, or PBMCs supplied cDNA or gDNA.

This clone has only one observation. Without the conserved terminal phenylalanine or tryptophan, this CDR3 likely stems from a read error. Because the CDR3's place on the DNA is in doubt, the DNA is left out and the CDR3 is given as listed by TCRdb. This table comes from immunoSEQ multiplex PCR, and its TCRdb copy is limited to in-frame clones, with some not included. This table has tens of thousands of clones, roughly 75% appearing once. Germline values: CDR1 ENHRY, CDR2 SYGVKD. The length of the CDR3 is 14 amino acids, counting both ends. The rearrangement joins TRBV10-3 to TRBJ1-1; the table calls TRBD1, which could not be checked here. Sequencing input: peripheral blood. This receptor was obtained from a man older than 75 with active or convalescent COVID-19. This chain's CDR3 is CAISESRQSGQERL.